This T cell receptor (beta chain) originates from a study of cytomegalovirus exposure and HLA in healthy donors (TCRdb year 2017). About the full investigation: An earlier analysis of some 600 of the donors reported over 250 Gb of sequence data and 117 million unique TCR beta sequences obtained from around 190 million T cells. Roughly 300 gigabases of sequencing data and 80 million or so unique TCR sequences were included in an early release covering over 600 HLA-typed donors. Of the 398 genotyped donors, about 80% fell in the genetic ancestry cluster associated with self-reported Caucasian donors. The aim of the study was to test whether cataloging public T cell receptors could identify signatures of past pathogen exposure. The study used immunosequencing to profile the T cell repertoires of around 600 subjects and linked those repertoires to cytomegalovirus serostatus. A separate validation cohort of roughly 110 different subjects was used in addition to the roughly 700-subject first cohort. High-throughput TCR immunosequencing, statistical association of individual TCRs with disease status, and machine learning were combined to predict cytomegalovirus infection status. To study patterns of TCR occurrence, a later analysis re-analyzed previously published TCR beta repertoires from 550 to 800 donors and added high-resolution HLA genotyping. Rather than drawing on any new phenotypic data, the later analysis identified candidate immune exposures from TCR beta sequences and the way those sequences occurred across donors. In an earlier analysis of 550 to 700 of the donors, high-throughput TCR beta sequencing was used to judge whether each TCR beta V gene segment behaved as functional or pseudogenic. Donor age, sex, ethnicity and CMV serostatus were compiled together with the repertoire data. A later genetic analysis used genome-wide SNP genotypes for about three fifths of the roughly 700 donors, treating that subset as a discovery cohort. All discovery cohort repertoires had been generated on a single sequencing platform. HLA typing included class I and class II loci at four-digit resolution. The number of donors typed differed by locus, with about 629-640 for A, B, C, DRB1 and DQB1, 522 for DQA1, over 600 for DPA1, and approximately 470 for DPB1. Five DR-DQ haplotypes were treated as single units for association and clustering because of strong linkage in the cohort. On average, about 200,000 unique TCR beta nucleotide sequences were sequenced per donor among 350 to 400 genotyped donors of the cohort, with approximately 18% of those sequences being non-productive. What the authors observed across the whole study: Seventeen rarely observed V segments, including chromosome 9 orphons, were excluded from the earlier analysis of a few hundred of the donors because counts were too low. In the study, some 160 TCR beta chains were listed as associated with cytomegalovirus. A group of highly shared sequence variants was considered likely to be a technical artifact of the sequencing pipeline. A later genetic analysis associated a missense DCLRE1C variant with V-gene and J-gene trimming of TCR beta chains, and an independent cohort replicated the association. Most TCR sequences were seen in very few donors, while some public TCRs were found in many individuals. An earlier analysis of around 540 of the donors showed that most TCR beta V segments appeared in productive rearrangements either about 87% or about 30% of the time, which broadly matched IMGT annotations. Cytomegalovirus status was reported to be diagnosed by the classifier with high specificity and sensitivity in both the original and validation cohorts. Because the 87-base-pair reads could not distinguish some IMGT-functional V segments, including TRBV6-2 and TRBV6-3, those segments were excluded. It was suggested by the authors that the approach could potentially be generalized to other disease states and immunological phenotypes. In a later analysis, HLA-associated TCR beta chains were found to be more clonally expanded and to have lower generation probabilities than equally common non-associated chains. A later analysis reported that several top co-occurrence clusters appeared linked to parvovirus B19, influenza, CMV and Epstein-Barr virus. According to a later analysis, most CMV-associated TCR beta chains appeared to be HLA-restricted, and the HLA associations seemed to be driven largely by CMV exposure. The presence/absence analyses assumed that sequencing depth was roughly uniform across donors, and that assumption may not be true. Immune exposure information for the cohort was limited to CMV serostatus. Assigning TCR associations to individual alleles was difficult when HLA alleles, especially DR and DQ, strongly co-occurred. According to a later genetic analysis, donors in an Asian-associated ancestry cluster had fewer N-insertions in productive TCRs than the approximately 710-donor mean. A later analysis found that TCR association rates varied across HLA loci, with DRB1 alleles showing the most associated TCRs and HLA-C alleles the fewest. In this cohort, only TCR beta chains were sequenced, and detectable features were limited by the absence of alpha or paired-chain data. A further reported finding was that TCR beta sequences accurately predicted the HLA-A and HLA-B alleles for most subjects in the first cohort. Because some donors lacked HLA typing at each locus, the association tests relied only on the typed subset. In vitro tests confirmed that three of the cytomegalovirus-associated TCR beta chains recognize cytomegalovirus antigens. At a false discovery rate of 0.05, a later analysis linked 16,951 TCR beta sequences to specific HLA alleles. Linkage disequilibrium might explain the correlated functional status among segregating V segments, but an unknown experimental factor could not be ruled out.

Notes on this clone: It has no known antigen specificity. No quality values exist for individual bases; no much larger clone is one base distant.

Trimming at the junction amounts to 7 bases on V and 2 bases on J, and the germline ends lie 18 bases apart. Taken from the germline V gene (reference sequence), the CDR1 and CDR2 loops are LNHDA and SQIVND. The CDR3, cysteine through phenylalanine, is 16 amino acids long. Here the CDR3 DNA is all that survives: 48 bases in frame from base 1. The library was produced with the immunoSEQ multiplex PCR assay. The multiplex PCR relied on a mix of 60 forward primers for TCR Vbeta segments and 13 reverse primers for TCR Jbeta segments. Amplification of the CDR3 region of rearranged TCR beta genes was performed with a multiplex PCR assay on genomic DNA. The Illumina HiSeq System was used to sequence the amplified TCR beta libraries as 87-base-pair reads. In the paper's pipeline: In a later analysis, tens of millions of unique TCR beta chains were counted across the approximately 620 repertoires, and approximately 9.9 million of these chains were shared by at least two donors. To remove PCR and sequencing errors, raw reads were error-corrected and collapsed into unique sequences using a nearest-neighbor algorithm that merged closely related sequences. Alignment of CDR3 sequences to IMGT reference sequences was used to assign V, D and J gene segments. Each retained sequence needed at least a six-nucleotide match to both a V gene segment and a J gene segment. A rearrangement counted as productive if the CDR3 had no stop codons and remained in frame with V and J, and every other rearrangement counted as non-productive. Following IMGT convention, CDR3 was defined as the stretch from the second conserved V-encoded cysteine to the conserved J-encoded phenylalanine. The earlier analysis of around 640 of the donors excluded sequences that lacked an unambiguous match to a single V gene segment. In an earlier analysis of approximately 500 of the donors, a V segment was called functional when productive rearrangements were above 56.7%, and segregating when the standard deviation between donors exceeded 5%. A statistical classification framework was developed to diagnose cytomegalovirus status using the catalog of TCR beta chain sequences. In a later analysis, V and J genes were assigned by comparing TCR nucleotide sequences against IMGT/GENE-DB human TR gene sequences. The TCRdist pipeline was used in a later analysis to assign CDR3 sequences and most-parsimonious VDJ recombination scenarios. In a later analysis, each TCR beta chain was defined by its CDR3 amino acid sequence together with its V-gene family, and reads lacking a unique V-gene family were excluded. To address suspected cross-contamination and a sequencing artifact, a later analysis removed around 600 highly shared, low-generation-probability nucleotide sequences. In a later analysis, a clonal expansion index for each public chain was calculated from normalized within-repertoire ranks of inferred template counts. In a later analysis, generation probabilities were computed with a VDJ recombination model fitted to out-of-frame rearrangements, and the resulting probabilities were checked against IGoR. A later analysis scored TCR-TCR, TCR-HLA and TCR-CMV co-occurrence with hypergeometric tests, applying a repertoire-size bias correction to TCR pairs. A later analysis estimated false discovery rates by permuting HLA or CMV assignments 20 times. In a later analysis, co-occurring TCRs were grouped using DBSCAN, with TCRdist sequence similarity added in when clustering inside HLA-allele-positive subsets. Co-occurrence clustering excluded repertoires with fewer than 30,000 or more than 120,000 public chains, plus five with anomalous nucleotide sharing. Here the immuneACCESS table is served through TCRdb, limited to in-frame sequences with V and J called. Missing clones are a known gap in these copies; in checked studies unresolved V genes cover under half, and the rest lacks a known reason. The DNA was the basis for D and trimming; V, J and clone size are from that table. The sample profile shows hundreds of thousands of clones; roughly 80% of them were found once. Clones ranked in the top ten supply 6% of the sample.

In total, 600 or so healthy bone marrow donors made up the cohort. At the time of sampling, all cohort members were nominally healthy, though unrecorded immune exposures were likely present. The donor tested CMV seropositive and was one of the 289 seropositive cohort members. Each donor provided a peripheral blood sample, and peripheral blood mononuclear cells were used for TCR beta sequencing. The Qiagen DNeasy Blood Extraction Kit was used to extract genomic DNA from the blood cell samples. Sample: PBMCs. The TCR sequence derives from a man in his forties or fifties in good health and CMV-seropositive. This sequence uses TRBV19 and TRBJ1-5; TRBD1 could be the D gene, as 5 bases match. The bases are TGTGCCAGTACCCGAGGCGGGACCGGGGGCAATCAGCCCCAGCATTTT. It encodes CASTRGGTGGNQPQHF.